This record looks at one T cell receptor (beta chain) sequence and its context. The CDR3 has 16 residues. In germline, CDR1 is KGHSH, CDR2 LQKENI. Germline trimming cut 1 base from V and 0 bases from J; bases unmatched to any gene: 3. This sample is part of a study of blood T cell repertoires in COVID-19. Sequenced by immunoSEQ multiplex PCR; TCRdb stores in-frame clones only, minus some. Here the sample spans some 150,000 clones, just over 85% being singletons. The rearrangement links TRBV18 to TRBJ2-3, with 8 bases that match TRBD1. The clonotype originates from a man aged 65 to 85 with acute or convalescent COVID-19. The sample comprised peripheral blood. CDR3 sequence: CASSPRQGASTDTQYF. In DNA form, the CDR3 reads TGTGCCAGCTCACCACGTCAGGGGGCTAGCACAGATACGCAGTATTTT. Variable domain in full (rest from reference TRBV18 and TRBJ2-3): NAGVMQNPRHLVRRRGQEARLRCSPMKGHSHVYWYRQLPEEGLKFMVYLQKENIIDESGMPKERFSAEFPKEGPSILRIQQVVRGDSAAYFCASSPRQGASTDTQYFGPGTRLTVL.